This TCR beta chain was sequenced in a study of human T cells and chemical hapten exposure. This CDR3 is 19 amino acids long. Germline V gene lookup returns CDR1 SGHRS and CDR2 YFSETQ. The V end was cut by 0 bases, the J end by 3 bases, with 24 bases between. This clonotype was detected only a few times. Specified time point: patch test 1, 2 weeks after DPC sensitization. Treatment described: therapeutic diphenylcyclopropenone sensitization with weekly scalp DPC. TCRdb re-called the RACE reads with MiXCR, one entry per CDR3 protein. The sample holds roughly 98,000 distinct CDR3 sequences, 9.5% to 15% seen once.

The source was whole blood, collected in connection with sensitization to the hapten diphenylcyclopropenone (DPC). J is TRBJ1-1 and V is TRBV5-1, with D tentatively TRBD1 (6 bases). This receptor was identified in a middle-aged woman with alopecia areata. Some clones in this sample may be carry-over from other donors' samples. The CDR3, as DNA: TGCGCCAGCAGCTTGGCCGGATCGAGAACAGGGCGGACGGACACTGAAGCTTTCTTT. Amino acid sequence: CASSLAGSRTGRTDTEAFF.